This T cell receptor (beta chain) was captured in a study of regulatory T cells in long-lasting Graves disease. Overall study: Persistent cases took antithyroid drugs over 5 years and stayed TSH receptor antibody positive. Whole-study results and caveats: Shared public clonotypes totalled around 2,900 in persistent patients, compared with about 990 in new patients.

The time point is: persistent/refractory GD, antithyroid drugs over 5 years with positive TRAb. Construction of the TCR library relied on RNA isolated from PBMCs. Researchers made TCR beta libraries by using iRepertoire HTBI primers and running Arm-PCR on CDR3 regions. As originally analysed: Gene usage covered 55 to 70 TRBV and around 15 TRBJ segments. TCRdb re-called the multiplex PCR reads with MiXCR, one entry per CDR3 protein. The V and J calls here are based on TCRdb, not the publication. The sample has a few hundred thousand distinct CDR3 sequences; 23% are singletons. From germline, CDR1 is MNHNS and CDR2 SASEGT. The CDR3 contains 14 residues. J lost 4 bases, V lost 5 bases, and 4 bases had no gene match. This clonotype was seen more than once but under ten times. The antigen remains undetermined.

The chain has TRBV6-1 and TRBJ1-1, with TRBD1 identical over 10 bases. The TCR originated in a female donor with Graves disease. The sample was peripheral blood mononuclear cells (PBMCs), taken when the disease was refractory, from a patient treated with antithyroid drugs. This chain's CDR3 is CASSRQGAGTEAFF. The CDR3 nucleotides are TGTGCCAGCAGTAGACAGGGGGCTGGCACTGAAGCTTTCTTT.